This T cell receptor beta chain comes out of a study of T cells expressing NK-cell markers. 5'RACE template switching with UMIs generated TCR beta cDNA. TCRdb derives one entry per CDR3 protein from the 5' RACE reads, leaving out DNA. The sample totals roughly 430,000 distinct CDR3 sequences. Per germline, CDR1 DFQATT and CDR2 SNEGSKA (reference sequence). This CDR3 comprises 16 residues. J is TRBJ1-2 and V is TRBV20-1; as DNA is missing, the TRBD1 call by TCRdb cannot be tested. What was sequenced was blood T cells: a sorted CD56 or NKG2C T cell subset, CD4+ or CD8+ T cells, or bulk PBMC T cells (not recorded which). The TCR was taken from a woman aged 18 to 75 in good health. The CDR3 sequence is CSAIPGQTMTNYGYTF.